This TCR beta chain was captured in a study of blood T cell repertoires in COVID-19. Germline V gene sequence: CDR1 LGHDT, CDR2 YNNKEL (reference sequence). The CDR3 has 17 residues. Trimming removed 4 bases from V and 1 base from J, with 17 bases in between. Original handling: Reference gene primer amplification in the assay estimated nucleated cell counts. Produced via immunoSEQ multiplex PCR; TCRdb's table is partial and in-frame only. V, J and clone size are those of that table, while D and trimming were read from the DNA. This repertoire shows some 120,000 clones, 70% to 90% found once; its top ten account for less than 4.5%.

The V gene is TRBV3-1 (or the pseudogene TRBV3-2), the J gene TRBJ1-3; D is possibly TRBD1 (6 bases). This clonotype originated in a woman in her fifties or sixties with acute or convalescent COVID-19. The sample comprised peripheral blood. CDR3 DNA sequence: TGTGCCAGCAGCCCGGGACAACAGGGTGGATCTGGAAACACCATATATTTT. It codes for CASSPGQQGGSGNTIYF.